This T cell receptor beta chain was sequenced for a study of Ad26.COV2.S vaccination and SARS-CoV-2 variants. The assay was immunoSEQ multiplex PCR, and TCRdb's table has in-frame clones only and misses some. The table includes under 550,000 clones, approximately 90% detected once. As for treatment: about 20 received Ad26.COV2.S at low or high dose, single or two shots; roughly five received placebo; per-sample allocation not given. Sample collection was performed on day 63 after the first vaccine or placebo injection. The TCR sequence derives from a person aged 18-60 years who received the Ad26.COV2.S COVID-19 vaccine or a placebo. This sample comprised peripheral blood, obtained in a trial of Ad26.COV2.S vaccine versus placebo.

The CDR3 protein is CASSARDIWSTGELFF. CDR3 sequence (DNA): TGTGCCAGCTCAGCCCGGGACATCTGGAGCACCGGGGAGCTGTTTTTT. The chain recombines TRBV18 with TRBJ2-2; TRBD1 is a possible D gene (6 bases). Germline V gene lookup returns CDR1 KGHSH and CDR2 LQKENI. The CDR3 extends over 16 amino acids. Trimming removed 5 bases from V and 4 bases from J, with 17 bases in between.